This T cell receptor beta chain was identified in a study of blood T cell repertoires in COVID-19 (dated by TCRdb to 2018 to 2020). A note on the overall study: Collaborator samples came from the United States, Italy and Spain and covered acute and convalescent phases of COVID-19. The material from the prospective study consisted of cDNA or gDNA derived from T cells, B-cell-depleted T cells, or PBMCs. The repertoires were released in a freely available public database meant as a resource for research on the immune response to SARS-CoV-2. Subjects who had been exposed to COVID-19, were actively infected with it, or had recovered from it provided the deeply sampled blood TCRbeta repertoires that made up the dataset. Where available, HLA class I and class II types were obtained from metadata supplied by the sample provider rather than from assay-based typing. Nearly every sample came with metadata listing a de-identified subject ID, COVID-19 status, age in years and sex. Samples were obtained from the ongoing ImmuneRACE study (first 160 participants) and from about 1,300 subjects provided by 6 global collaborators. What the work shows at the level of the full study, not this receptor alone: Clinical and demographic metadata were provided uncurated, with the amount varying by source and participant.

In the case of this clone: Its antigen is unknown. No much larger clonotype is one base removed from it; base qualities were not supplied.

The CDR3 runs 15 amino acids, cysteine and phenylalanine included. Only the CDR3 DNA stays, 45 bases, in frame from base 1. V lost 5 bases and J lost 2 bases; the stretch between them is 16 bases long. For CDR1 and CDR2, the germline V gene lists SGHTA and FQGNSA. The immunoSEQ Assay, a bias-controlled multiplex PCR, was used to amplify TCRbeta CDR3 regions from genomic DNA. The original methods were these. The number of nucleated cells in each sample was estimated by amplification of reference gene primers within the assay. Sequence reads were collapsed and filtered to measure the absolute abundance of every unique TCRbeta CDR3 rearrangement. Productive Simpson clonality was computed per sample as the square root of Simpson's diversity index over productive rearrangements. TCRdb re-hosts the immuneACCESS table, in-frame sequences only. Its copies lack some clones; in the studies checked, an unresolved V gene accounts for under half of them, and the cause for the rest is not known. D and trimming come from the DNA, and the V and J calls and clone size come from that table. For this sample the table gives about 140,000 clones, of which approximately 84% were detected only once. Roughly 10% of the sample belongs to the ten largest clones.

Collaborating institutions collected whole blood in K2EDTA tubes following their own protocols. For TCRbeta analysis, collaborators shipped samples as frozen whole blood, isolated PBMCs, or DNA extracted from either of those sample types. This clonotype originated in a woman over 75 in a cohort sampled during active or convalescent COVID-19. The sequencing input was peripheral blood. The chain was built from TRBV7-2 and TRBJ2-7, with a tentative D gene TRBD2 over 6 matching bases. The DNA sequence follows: TGTGCCAGCAGCCGCTCCTTGGGGGGTGCCTACGAGCAGTACTTC. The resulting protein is CASSRSLGGAYEQYF. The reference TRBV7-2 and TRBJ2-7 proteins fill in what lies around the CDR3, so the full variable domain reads GAGVSQSPSNKVTEKGKDVELRCDPISGHTALYWYRQSLGQGLEFLIYFQGNSAPDKSGLPSDRFSAERTGGSVSTLTIQRTQQEDSAVYLCASSRSLGGAYEQYFGPGTRLTVT.